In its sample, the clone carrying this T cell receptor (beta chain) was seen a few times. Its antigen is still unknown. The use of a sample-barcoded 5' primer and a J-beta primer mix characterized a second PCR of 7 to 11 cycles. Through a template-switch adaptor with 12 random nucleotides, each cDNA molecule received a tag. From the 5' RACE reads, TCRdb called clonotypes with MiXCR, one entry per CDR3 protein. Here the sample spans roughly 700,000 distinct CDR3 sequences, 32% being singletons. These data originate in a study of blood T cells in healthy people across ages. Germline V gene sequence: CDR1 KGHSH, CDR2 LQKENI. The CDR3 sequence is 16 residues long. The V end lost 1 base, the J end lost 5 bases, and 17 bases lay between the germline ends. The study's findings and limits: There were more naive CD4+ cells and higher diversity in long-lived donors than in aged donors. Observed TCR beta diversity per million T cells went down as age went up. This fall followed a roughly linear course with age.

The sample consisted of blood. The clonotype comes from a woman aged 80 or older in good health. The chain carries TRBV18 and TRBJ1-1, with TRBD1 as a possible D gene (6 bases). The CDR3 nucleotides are TGTGCCAGCTCACCACTTTTGGGGGGGCATCGAACTGAAGCTTTCTTT. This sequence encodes CASSPLLGGHRTEAFF.